The TCR beta chain under discussion was sequenced for a study of lymphopenia after photon versus proton radiotherapy. Study outcomes and limitations: Authors raise, but do not show, better survival with proton therapy.

Data came from immunoSEQ multiplex PCR; TCRdb stores just in-frame clones and leaves some out. The data hold fewer than 50,000 clones, with 65% to 90% observed a single time. The CDR3 has 16 residues. The ends lost 2 bases at V and 8 bases at J; junction bases unmatched: 9. The germline V gene encodes CDR1 SGDLS and CDR2 YYNGEE. Concerning this clone itself: No antigen is known for it.

This material consisted of peripheral blood, taken from a patient treated with photon-based radiotherapy. The origin of this receptor is a man between 35 and 55 years old with gastric cancer. J is TRBJ2-2 and V is TRBV9; 10 bases are shared with TRBD1. CDR3 amino acids: CASSVDGTGVEGELFF. The CDR3 DNA reads as TGTGCCAGCAGCGTCGACGGGACAGGGGTTGAGGGGGAGCTGTTTTTT.